Listed below are T cell receptor beta chains from one sample, sequenced in a study of OX40 agonist ivuxolimab in advanced cancers. The repertoire was sequenced with immunoSEQ multiplex PCR; TCRdb's copy has only in-frame clones and lacks some. The data show fewer than 200,000 clones, approximately 94% seen once. The sequences come from CD4+ or CD8+ T cells sorted from blood, collected in a trial of the OX40 agonist ivuxolimab. The receptor set was obtained from an adult with an advanced solid tumor such as melanoma, head and neck, liver or kidney cancer. CDR3s include the opening cysteine and the closing phenylalanine or tryptophan. The D gene is left open where the match is weak. Clone size is shown for a subset of rows, as once, few, many or a class of expanded clone.

>18|-|TRBV5-5|TRBD1|TRBJ2-1
TGTGCCAGCAGCTCCCGGGACAGGGGTGTTGCGGCTTACAATGAGCAGTTCTTC
CASSSRDRGVAAYNEQFF
>13|-|TRBV19|-|TRBJ2-7
TGTGCCAGTAGTCGCCGGACAGCCTACGAGCAGTACTTC
CASSRRTAYEQYF
>14|-|TRBV10-3|-|TRBJ2-5
TGTGCCATCAGTGACTCTCGGACCCAAGAGACCCAGTACTTC
CAISDSRTQETQYF
>13|once|TRBV6-5|-|TRBJ2-7
TGTGCCGCAGCAAGGGACGCTGGCCGGGAGCAGTACTTC
CAAARDAGREQYF
>15|-|TRBV4-2|-|TRBJ2-7
TGTGCCAGCAGCCGAAACCTGTGGGGATCCCACGAGCAGTACTTC
CASSRNLWGSHEQYF
>13|-|TRBV5-1|-|TRBJ1-3
TGCGCCAGCAGCTTTGGGTCTGGAAACACCATATATTTT
CASSFGSGNTIYF
>18|-|TRBV19|TRBD2|TRBJ2-3
TGTGCCAGTAGCGTGGGACTAGCGGGGGGATCTTTCACAGATACGCAGTATTTT
CASSVGLAGGSFTDTQYF
>13|-|TRBV28|-|TRBJ1-1
TGTGCCAGCAGTTTAGTACAGGTGGGTGAAGCTTTCTTT
CASSLVQVGEAFF
>15|-|TRBV4-3|TRBD2|TRBJ2-7
TGCGCCAGCAGCACCTGGTTAGCGGGGGAATACGAGCAGTACTTC
CASSTWLAGEYEQYF
>16|-|TRBV5-6|TRBD2|TRBJ2-1
TGTGCCAGCGGAACTTCGGGACTAGGATACCACAATGAGCAGTTCTTC
CASGTSGLGYHNEQFF
>16|once|TRBV7-2|TRBD2|TRBJ2-3
TGTGCCAGCAGCTTGGGACTAGCGGGGGTCACAGATACGCAGTATTTT
CASSLGLAGVTDTQYF
>14|once|TRBV6-5|TRBD1|TRBJ1-2
TGTGCCAGCAGTTACTCGAAGTCAGGGGGAGGCTACACCTTC
CASSYSKSGGGYTF
>15|-|TRBV7-9|-|TRBJ1-1
TGTGCCAGCAGCATATACAGGGAGGAAAACACTGAAGCTTTCTTT
CASSIYREENTEAFF
>14|-|TRBV7-8|-|TRBJ2-2
TGTGCCAGCAGCCCCACAGGGAACACCGGGGAGCTGTTTTTT
CASSPTGNTGELFF
>16|-|TRBV5-1|-|TRBJ2-1
TGCGCCAGCAGCTTCGGCGCGGGGAGCTCCTACAATGAGCAGTTCTTC
CASSFGAGSSYNEQFF
>15|-|TRBV18|TRBD1|TRBJ1-2
TGTGCCAGCTCCCCCGGGACAGGGGGTAACTATGGCTACACCTTC
CASSPGTGGNYGYTF
>14|-|TRBV5-5|-|TRBJ1-1
TGTGCCAGCAGCTCTAAGGTGGGGAACACTGAAGCTTTCTTT
CASSSKVGNTEAFF
>18|-|TRBV14|-|TRBJ2-1
TGTGCCAGCAGCCCTCACCTGAATACTTGGAGCTCCTACAATGAGCAGTTCTTC
CASSPHLNTWSSYNEQFF
>15|-|TRBV5-4|-|TRBJ1-4
TGTGCCAGCAGCATGGGGGGCGCCTTTAATGAAAAACTGTTTTTT
CASSMGGAFNEKLFF
>13|-|TRBV6-5|-|TRBJ1-2
TGTGCCAGCAGTCCCGGGGCGGACAGAGGCTACACCTTC
CASSPGADRGYTF
>15|-|TRBV5-1|TRBD2|TRBJ2-3
TGCGCCAGCAGACTAGCGGGGGAGAGCACAGATACGCAGTATTTT
CASRLAGESTDTQYF
>14|-|TRBV19|-|TRBJ1-2
TGTGCCAGTAGCCTCCCGTCGCGGGGTAATGGCTACACCTTC
CASSLPSRGNGYTF
>16|once|TRBV5-1|-|TRBJ2-2
TGCGCCAGCAGCTTGGTCAGGGGTGATGGTACCGGGGAGCTGTTTTTT
CASSLVRGDGTGELFF
>14|-|TRBV28|TRBD1|TRBJ2-1
TGTGCCAGCAGTTTTAGGGGGCTAGGAAATGAGCAGTTCTTC
CASSFRGLGNEQFF
>15|-|TRBV5-4|-|TRBJ1-1
TGTGCCAGCAGCTTGGCAGGCAGGTGGCGCACTGAAGCTTTCTTT
CASSLAGRWRTEAFF
>16|-|TRBV19|-|TRBJ2-6
TGTGCCAGTACCCCCCCGGGGGCAGCTGGGGCCAACGTCCTGACTTTC
CASTPPGAAGANVLTF
>16|-|TRBV11-2|TRBD2|TRBJ2-3
TGTGCCAGCAGCTTAGGGCTAGCGGGAGTAATAGATACGCAGTATTTT
CASSLGLAGVIDTQYF
>15|-|TRBV7-2|TRBD1|TRBJ1-2
TGTGCCAGCAGCTTGGGACAGGGGGTCGACTATGGCTACACCTTC
CASSLGQGVDYGYTF
>15|-|TRBV11-3|TRBD2|TRBJ2-1
TGTGCCAGCAGCTCACCGGGACTAGCCTCCGATGAGCAGTTCTTC
CASSSPGLASDEQFF
>15|-|TRBV19|-|TRBJ1-5
TGTGCCAGTAGTATTCAGGGGACACGCAATCAGCCCCAGCATTTT
CASSIQGTRNQPQHF
>14|-|TRBV15|-|TRBJ2-3
TGTGCCACCAGGCCCCATAGGAGCGCAGATACGCAGTATTTT
CATRPHRSADTQYF
>17|-|TRBV5-1|-|TRBJ2-3
TGCGCCAGCAGCTTGAGTAGGGACATACTTAGCACAGATACGCAGTATTTT
CASSLSRDILSTDTQYF